These 7 T cell receptor beta chains were all obtained from the same sample, sequenced in a study of beta chain features in type 1 diabetes. cDNA synthesis used the whole RNA isolate, giving expressed TCRB sequences. Libraries were prepared by immunoSEQ multiplex PCR; TCRdb keeps only in-frame clonotypes and omits some of them. In the table there are a few hundred thousand clones, 13% of which are singletons. Whole-study results and caveats: TCRB CDR3 length was moderately but significantly reduced in all four CD4+ subsets of Type 1 diabetes patients.

No antigens are known for them. Sequences were obtained from naive CD4+ T cells from blood. The source is a woman aged 18 to 35 with type 1 diabetes.

The chain is built from TRBV7-9 and TRBJ2-7; 7 bases line up with TRBD2. The CDR3 covers 16 residues. Trimming took 6 bases from V and 0 from J; bases not matched to a gene: 11. Germline V gene lookup returns CDR1 SEHNR and CDR2 FQNEAQ (reference sequence). CDR3 coding DNA: TGTGCCAGCAGTCAATCCGGGACTATCAGCTCCTACGAGCAGTACTTC. It translates to CASSQSGTISSYEQYF.

This clone has more than one count but fewer than ten. The rearrangement joins TRBV5-1 to TRBJ2-3, with D possibly matching TRBD2 (6 bases). Germline V gene lookup returns CDR1 SGHRS and CDR2 YFSETQ. This CDR3 spans 13 amino acids. V was cut by 3 bases and J by 2 bases, with 7 bases left in between. The CDR3 is CASSSGVTDTQYF. The CDR3 bases are TGCGCCAGCAGCTCGGGGGTCACAGATACGCAGTATTTT.

J is TRBJ2-5 and V is TRBV19, with D possibly TRBD1 on 6 matching bases. The V and J ends lost 8 bases and 5 bases respectively, with 15 bases between them. Per the germline V gene, CDR1 is LNHDA and CDR2 is SQIVND (reference sequence). This CDR3 has 13 residues. CDR3 sequence: CASQRQARETQYF. CDR3 nucleotides: TGTGCCAGTCAAAGACAGGCGCGGGAGACCCAGTACTTC.

The chain couples TRBV5-4 to TRBJ1-1; 8 nucleotides agree with TRBD1. In germline, CDR1 is SGHNT, CDR2 YYREEE (reference sequence). The CDR3 loop spans 15 amino acids. V lost 0 bases to trimming and J lost 5 bases; unmatched junction nucleotides: 6. The CDR3 reads CASSLAQGAWTEAFF. DNA of the CDR3: TGTGCCAGCAGCTTGGCTCAGGGGGCTTGGACTGAAGCTTTCTTT.

The chain recombines TRBV27 with TRBJ2-1; TRBD1 aligns across 10 bases. CDR3 length: 20 residues. V trimming: 4 bases; J trimming: 1 base; junction bases outside the gene matches: 16. Germline V CDR1 and CDR2: MNHEY, SMNVEV (reference sequence). The CDR3, as DNA: TGTGCCAGCAGTTCACGAACCCCGGGACAGGGGAACGGGTCCTACAATGAGCAGTTCTTC. Amino acids: CASSSRTPGQGNGSYNEQFF.

The gene calls are TRBV2 and TRBJ2-2, with a weak D call TRBD1 (5 bases). The V and J ends lost 6 bases and 4 bases respectively, with 9 bases between them. The CDR3 spans 13 residues. Germline V gene data show CDR1 as SNHLY and CDR2 as FYNNEI. CDR3 nucleotides: TGTGCCAGCAGCAAAGACAGCACCGGGGAGCTGTTTTTT. Protein sequence: CASSKDSTGELFF.

In this sample, this clone turned up a few times. The J gene is TRBJ1-1, the V gene TRBV20-1, with D hard to call. Trimming pared 7 bases from V and 1 base from J, leaving 7 bases between. This CDR3 is 11 amino acids long. Per the germline V gene, CDR1 is DFQATT and CDR2 is SNEGSKA (reference sequence). In nucleotides, the CDR3 is TGCAGTGTGGGCTCGAACACTGAAGCTTTCTTT. Its translation is CSVGSNTEAFF.